Presented here are 6 T cell receptor beta chains from one specimen sequenced in a study of glioma-infiltrating T cells listed by TCRdb under 2016. TCRdb shows the sequencer as Illumina MiSeq. TCR alpha and beta CDR3 regions were amplified with the iRepertoire nested amplicon-rescue multiplex PCR (arm-PCR) platform from RNA. TCRdb reanalyzed the raw reads on its own, using fastp at Q25 for trimming and MiXCR for clone calling, and kept in-frame beta chains. Rows merge per CDR3 protein into single entries with the most common DNA and genes. The table for this sample lists about 190,000 distinct CDR3 sequences; 32% of them were counted only once. The ten largest clones take up 20% to 25% of the sample. The sequencing input was glioma tissue, nonneoplastic brain tissue, or PBMCs (not recorded which). The origin of the receptors is a human donor with low-grade glioma or glioblastoma, undergoing nonglioma brain surgery, or in good health (not recorded which).

This clonotype was recorded at least ten times. The gene calls are TRBV2 and TRBJ2-7; no clear D gene. Germline CDR1 and CDR2: SNHLY and FYNNEI. CDR3 length: 13 amino acids. Trimming stripped 7 bases from V and 4 bases from J, with 14 bases between. CDR3 amino acids: CASTEVPVYEQYF. For the CDR3, the DNA is TGTGCCAGCACAGAGGTGCCTGTTTACGAGCAGTACTTC.

Worth noting for this clonotype: One end of the junction does not line up with germline, which may come from a read error. The rearrangement joins TRBV6-6 to TRBJ2-5, with 8 bases identical to TRBD2. Germline CDR1 is MNHNY and CDR2 is SVGAGI (reference sequence). The CDR3 consists of 13 residues. CDR3 nucleotide sequence: TGTGCCAGTCGTACTAGCGGATCCAATGAGCGGCTCTTC. Translating it yields CASRTSGSNERLF.

CDR3 sequence: CASSWTDEQYF. The CDR3 DNA reads TGTGCCAGCAGCTGGACAGACGAGCAGTACTTC. The genes are TRBV5-5 and TRBJ2-7; D is perhaps TRBD1 (6 bases). The CDR3 loop spans 11 amino acids. The germline V gene encodes CDR1 SGHKS and CDR2 YYEKEE (reference sequence). Trimming stripped 3 bases from V and 5 bases from J, with 6 bases between.

This clonotype was seen a few times. The CDR3 is CAISELGRNGANVLTF. CDR3 coding DNA: TGTGCCATCAGTGAGCTAGGTAGGAATGGGGCCAACGTCCTGACTTTC. The V call is TRBV10-3, the J call TRBJ2-6; no clear D. The ends were cut back, 2 bases at V and 3 bases at J, with 11 bases in the middle. Germline CDR1 and CDR2: ENHRY and SYGVKD. This CDR3 spans 16 amino acids.

The rearrangement links TRBV4-1 to TRBJ2-7; 11 positions match TRBD1. CDR3 length: 15 residues. In germline, CDR1 is MGHRA, CDR2 YSYEKL. V lost 4 bases and J lost 3; bases outside the gene matches: 5. DNA of the CDR3: TGCGCCAGCAGCCGCGGGACAGGGGGAGACTACGAGCAGTACTTC. It codes for CASSRGTGGDYEQYF.

CDR3 protein: CASSPTTSGRTDTQYF. The CDR3 DNA reads TGTGCCAGCAGCCCGACGACTAGCGGGAGGACAGATACGCAGTATTTT. The chain recombines TRBV6-5 with TRBJ2-3; 13 bases agree with TRBD2. The V segment lost 6 bases and the J segment 3 bases; nucleotides outside the gene matches: 6. Germline V CDR1 and CDR2: MNHEY, SVGAGI. The CDR3 is made up of 16 amino acids.